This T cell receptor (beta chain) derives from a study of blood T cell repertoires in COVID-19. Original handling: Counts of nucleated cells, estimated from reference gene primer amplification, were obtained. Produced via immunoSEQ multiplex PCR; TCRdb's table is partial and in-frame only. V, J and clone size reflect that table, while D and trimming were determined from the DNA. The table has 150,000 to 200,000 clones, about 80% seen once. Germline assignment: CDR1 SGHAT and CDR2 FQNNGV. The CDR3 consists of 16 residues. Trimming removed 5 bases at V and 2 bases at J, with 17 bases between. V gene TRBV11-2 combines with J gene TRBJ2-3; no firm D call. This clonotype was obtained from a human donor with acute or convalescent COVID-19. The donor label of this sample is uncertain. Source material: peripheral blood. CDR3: CASSRRPPAATDTQYF. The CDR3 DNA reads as TGTGCCAGCAGCCGAAGACCCCCGGCGGCCACAGATACGCAGTATTTT.